This T cell receptor beta chain was observed in a study of cytomegalovirus exposure and HLA in healthy donors. This PCR relied on a set of 60 Vbeta primers and 13 Jbeta primers. Assay: immunoSEQ multiplex PCR; the TCRdb copy retains only in-frame clones and omits some. The sample consists of around 78,000 clones, around 70% of them appearing once. This receptor was obtained from a woman in her 40s in good health and CMV-seropositive. The source material was PBMCs.

The CDR3 nucleotides read TGTGCCTGGAGTGTTGGGCAGGTCCTACTCAATAATGAAAAACTGTTTTTT. Its protein product is CAWSVGQVLLNNEKLFF. This sequence joins TRBV30 and TRBJ1-4; D not resolved. The CDR3 extends over 17 amino acids. Germline-derived CDR1 and CDR2 are GTSNPN and SVGIG (reference sequence). With 0 bases removed from V and 4 bases from J, the gap between germline ends came to 18 bases.